This is a list of T cell receptor beta chains from one sample in a study of shared clonotypes between healthy human individuals. Sequenced by immunoSEQ multiplex PCR; TCRdb stores in-frame clones only, minus some. This table holds 2 million to 2.5 million clones, about 94% found once. The specimen sequenced was naive CD4+ T cells sorted from blood. The receptors stem from a man younger than 35 in good health. Both conserved end residues are part of each CDR3. The size entry is marked missing in some rows and otherwise reads once, few, many or a size class.

J | size | V | CDR3
TRBJ1-2 | - | TRBV28 | CASGDRGHNYGYTF
TRBJ2-4 | - | TRBV9 | CASSVGAKNIQYF
TRBJ2-3 | - | TRBV9 | CASSVGTDTQYF
TRBJ2-3 | - | TRBV6-1 | CASSGRPGGGTDTQYF
TRBJ2-6 | - | TRBV7-7 | CASSRVNKPQSRANVLTF
TRBJ2-5 | - | TRBV10-3 | CAISDSSKETQYF
TRBJ1-4 | - | TRBV28 | CASSLVGDEKLFF
TRBJ2-1 | - | TRBV15 | CATRDGARSYNEQFF
TRBJ2-1 | - | TRBV7-2 | CASSRGWGNEQFF
TRBJ2-7 | - | TRBV6-5 | CASSYSFGQGEQYF
TRBJ1-1 | - | TRBV5-1 | CASSLVFTGAAFF
TRBJ2-7 | - | TRBV9 | CASSALPGQGTEQYF
TRBJ2-5 | - | TRBV20-1 | CSPQLRETQYF
TRBJ2-1 | - | TRBV7-9 | CASSTASGSNEQFF
TRBJ2-7 | - | TRBV7-2 | CASSSGLLREQYF
TRBJ1-5 | - | TRBV27 | CASSLSGGPNQPQHF
TRBJ1-1 | - | TRBV6-5 | CASKRGNTEAFF
TRBJ2-7 | - | TRBV6-1 | CASRGNSYEQYF
TRBJ1-5 | - | TRBV2 | CASSEGGTGNQPQHF
TRBJ1-5 | - | TRBV7-2 | CASSLGLENQPQHF
TRBJ1-1 | - | TRBV7-2 | CASSQAGVNTEAFF
TRBJ1-2 | once | TRBV30 | CAWSARTGATF
TRBJ1-6 | - | TRBV7-2 | CASSLAIPGGSPLHF
TRBJ2-3 | - | TRBV7-2 | CASSRRRTSGGASTDTQYF
TRBJ2-5 | - | TRBV11-2 | CASSLGEVETQYF
TRBJ2-1 | - | TRBV14 | CASSPTGGGVYNEQFF
TRBJ1-1 | - | TRBV5-4 | CASSPIRDTEAFF
TRBJ2-7 | - | TRBV6-5 | CASSYEATYEQYF
TRBJ1-2 | - | TRBV11-2 | CASSSQGLGGTIYGYTF
TRBJ1-6 | - | TRBV6-4 | CASSDQGLGSPLHF
TRBJ2-3 | - | TRBV2 | CASRRASTDTQYF
TRBJ2-1 | - | TRBV5-1 | CASSLYLRDYGEQFF
TRBJ2-7 | - | TRBV5-1 | CASSVGQGPEQYF
TRBJ1-4 | - | TRBV11-3 | CASSHSRQDEGKEKLFF
TRBJ1-1 | - | TRBV5-1 | CASSLEPGASAEAFF
TRBJ2-7 | - | TRBV7-9 | CASSGGQGAYEQYF
TRBJ2-3 | - | TRBV10-3 | CAIGRASGTQYF
TRBJ2-2 | - | TRBV2 | CASSEGAAGELFF
TRBJ1-1 | - | TRBV30 | CACPPAGTGTLNTEAFF
TRBJ2-2 | - | TRBV29-1 | CSVAVGQGASTGELFF
TRBJ2-1 | - | TRBV30 | CAWSLTRTSGSLDEQFF
TRBJ2-4 | - | TRBV18 | CASSPKSGGNIQYF
TRBJ2-7 | - | TRBV28 | CASSLPRPKSSYEQYF
TRBJ1-4 | - | TRBV5-1 | CASRRREATNEKLFF
TRBJ2-3 | - | TRBV7-2 | CASALLTDTQYF
TRBJ1-3 | - | TRBV6-1 | CASTTPARNTIYF
TRBJ1-4 | - | TRBV5-1 | CASSHGQGNEKLFF
TRBJ1-3 | - | TRBV30 | CAWGAGASGNTIYF
TRBJ2-2 | - | TRBV29-1 | CSVKQTNTGELFF
TRBJ2-3 | - | TRBV7-3 | CASSLFQHGSTDTQYF
TRBJ2-1 | once | TRBV5-1 | CASSLPGSGQGYNEQFF
TRBJ1-1 | - | TRBV6-1 | CASSGNRGSTEAFF
TRBJ1-2 | - | TRBV30 | CAWRVQGRNYGYTF
TRBJ1-2 | - | TRBV28 | CASSLPSGAGYGYTF
TRBJ1-4 | - | TRBV30 | CAWSKQGVTNEKLFF
TRBJ1-1 | - | TRBV27 | CASSLKGNTEAFF
TRBJ1-1 | - | TRBV7-6 | CASSPLGRSEAFF
TRBJ2-3 | - | TRBV30 | CAWSVGTSGGASDTQYF
TRBJ2-5 | - | TRBV11-2 | CASSFGLLQETQYF
TRBJ2-5 | - | TRBV5-4 | CASSLAGRGTGETQYF